One sample yielded the 25 T cell receptor beta chains listed below, sequenced in a study of T cells in Graves' hyperthyroidism and ophthalmopathy. It was RNA transcripts that yielded the amplified TCR beta CDR3 regions. First-round RT-PCR with HTBI primers amplified the TCR CDR3 region. MiXCR, applied by TCRdb to the multiplex PCR reads, yields one record per CDR3 protein. The sample has 800,000 or so distinct CDR3 sequences, roughly 40% seen once. What was sequenced was blood. These receptors came from a man between 18 and 29 years old with Graves' hyperthyroidism.

This chain connects TRBV19 to TRBJ2-5, with 7 bases matching TRBD2. CDR1 is LNHDA, CDR2 SQIVND, per germline (reference sequence). The CDR3 consists of 14 residues. Germline trimming cut 3 bases from V and 2 bases from J; bases unmatched to any gene: 3. The CDR3 protein is CASSIGGGQETQYF. In nucleotides, the CDR3 is TGTGCCAGTAGTATTGGGGGGGGGCAAGAGACCCAGTACTTC.

The genes are TRBV29-1 and TRBJ1-2; TRBD1 matches at 7 bases. CDR1 and CDR2 (germline): SQVTM, ANQGSEA. The CDR3 extends over 12 amino acids. Trimming at V came to 6 bases and at J to 0 bases, leaving 1 base not matched to a gene. The CDR3, as DNA: TGCAGCGTCCAGGGGGCTAACTATGGCTACACCTTC. Translating it yields CSVQGANYGYTF. Based on the CDR3 plus reference TRBV29-1 and TRBJ1-2, the full variable domain is SAVISQKPSRDICQRGTSLTIQCQVDSQVTMMFWYRQQPGQSLTLIATANQGSEATYESGFVIDKFPISRPNLTFSTLTVSNMSPEDSSIYLCSVQGANYGYTFGSGTRLTVV.

This clonotype showed up just a few times. The chain joins TRBV2 to TRBJ2-7, with 8 positions matching TRBD2. This CDR3 is built from 14 residues. Germline CDR1 SNHLY, CDR2 FYNNEI. Losses at the gene ends were 7 bases for V and 0 bases for J; bases not matched to a gene: 5. The CDR3 DNA reads as TGTGCCAGCATTTCGGGGGGGAACTCCTACGAGCAGTACTTC. It is translated as CASISGGNSYEQYF. Drawing the rest from reference TRBV2 and TRBJ2-7, the complete variable domain is EPEVTQTPSHQVTQMGQEVILRCVPISNHLYFYWYRQILGQKVEFLVSFYNNEISEKSEIFDDQFSVERPDGSNFTLKIRSTKLEDSAMYFCASISGGNSYEQYFGPGTRLTVT.

The chain employs TRBV25-1 and TRBJ1-1, with D possibly matching TRBD1 (6 bases). This CDR3 has 15 amino acids. Germline values: CDR1 MGHDK, CDR2 SYGVNS. V was clipped by 6 bases and J by 3 bases, with 17 bases between them. The CDR3 here is CASSHRGGIDTEAFF. The CDR3 coding sequence is TGTGCCAGCAGCCACCGAGGGGGGATCGACACTGAAGCTTTCTTT.

This clonotype was detected a few times. The V call is TRBV19, the J call TRBJ2-2; 11 nucleotides align to TRBD2. V trimming: 4 bases; J trimming: 5 bases; junction bases outside the gene matches: 6. Germline assignment: CDR1 LNHDA and CDR2 SQIVND (reference sequence). There are 16 residues in the CDR3. CDR3 residues: CASSKGTSGTTGELFF. The DNA of the CDR3 is TGTGCCAGTAGTAAAGGGACTAGCGGAACGACCGGGGAGCTGTTTTTT.

This chain uses TRBV6-6 with TRBJ1-1, with 7 nucleotides matching TRBD1. This CDR3 has 13 residues. Trimming cost V 5 bases and J 5 bases; bases outside gene matches: 5. CDR1 and CDR2 from the germline V gene are MNHNY and SVGAGI (reference sequence). The CDR3 region has the DNA TGTGCCAGCAGTCGCTCGACAGGGACTGAAGCTTTCTTT. This gives the protein CASSRSTGTEAFF.

This clonotype was seen repeatedly, ten times or more. The chain uses TRBV10-3 and TRBJ2-7; 7 nucleotides match TRBD2. The CDR3 is made up of 13 amino acids. The V gene's germline CDR1 is ENHRY and CDR2 SYGVKD. With 6 bases clipped from V and 10 bases from J, the junction kept 12 bases outside the gene matches. The CDR3 here is CAIRAGTTLDQYF. As DNA, the CDR3 is TGTGCCATCAGGGCCGGGACTACCCTAGACCAGTACTTC.

J is TRBJ1-4 and V is TRBV29-1; 8 bases agree with TRBD1. Germline values: CDR1 SQVTM, CDR2 ANQGSEA. The junction had 5 bases not matched to a gene; V was cut back by 2 bases and J by 6 bases. The CDR3 sequence is 14 residues long. This chain's CDR3 is CSVEQGARDEKLFF. The CDR3 bases are TGCAGCGTTGAACAGGGGGCGCGAGATGAAAAACTGTTTTTT.

The chain has TRBV2 and TRBJ1-3; D is unclear. With 7 bases removed from V and 4 bases from J, the gap between germline ends came to 14 bases. The V gene's germline CDR1 is SNHLY and CDR2 FYNNEI. The length of the CDR3 is 14 residues. The CDR3 DNA reads TGTGCCAGCAAACGAGCGGGAGCCGGAAACACCATATATTTT. Encoded protein: CASKRAGAGNTIYF.

This clonotype has a handful of counts. The chain is built from TRBV7-9 and TRBJ2-2; no clear D gene. From germline, CDR1 is SEHNR and CDR2 FQNEAQ (reference sequence). CDR3 length: 16 amino acids. Trimming shortened V by 3 bases and J by 3 bases, and 14 bases separated the two germline ends. The CDR3 DNA sequence: TGTGCCAGCAGCTTGACCAGGAATAGGGACACCGGGGAGCTGTTTTTT. As protein: CASSLTRNRDTGELFF.

This clonotype appeared a few times. The V call is TRBV5-1, the J call TRBJ1-5; D might be TRBD1 (5 bases). Germline CDR1 reads SGHRS; CDR2 reads YFSETQ. The CDR3 is 15 amino acids. V lost 2 bases and J 3 bases, leaving 12 bases between the germline ends. The DNA for the CDR3 is TGCGCCAGCAGCTTAGGGGAAGGATACAATCAGCCCCAGCATTTT. Its translation: CASSLGEGYNQPQHF. The full variable domain, its missing parts supplied by reference TRBV5-1 and TRBJ1-5, is KAGVTQTPRYLIKTRGQQVTLSCSPISGHRSVSWYQQTPGQGLQFLFEYFSETQRNKGNFPGRFSGRQFSNSRSEMNVSTLELGDSALYLCASSLGEGYNQPQHFGDGTRLSIL.

There are many counts of this clonotype. The chain employs TRBV29-1 and TRBJ2-7, with D unresolved. The CDR3 is 13 amino acids. V was clipped by 6 bases and J by 4 bases, with 16 bases between them. Germline CDR1 SQVTM, CDR2 ANQGSEA. CDR3 sequence: CSVLGLYDYEQYF. DNA of the CDR3: TGCAGCGTCCTCGGGCTCTATGATTACGAGCAGTACTTC.

In this sample, this clonotype turned up a few times. This chain uses TRBV2 with TRBJ1-2, with TRBD1 matching over 8 bases. V lost 4 bases to trimming and J lost 2 bases; unmatched junction nucleotides: 9. The CDR3 is made up of 16 amino acids. The germline V gene encodes CDR1 SNHLY and CDR2 FYNNEI. The CDR3 region is CASSATGTGANYGYTF. CDR3 DNA sequence: TGTGCCAGCAGTGCGACCGGGACAGGAGCAAACTATGGCTACACCTTC.

The genes are TRBV25-1 and TRBJ2-7; 7 positions match TRBD2. Germline values: CDR1 MGHDK, CDR2 SYGVNS. V trimming: 7 bases; J trimming: 5 bases; junction bases outside the gene matches: 11. This CDR3 is 14 amino acids long. Written as DNA, the CDR3 is TGTGCCAGCAAGAGTGCGGGAGTCAATGACGAGCAGTACTTC. Protein sequence: CASKSAGVNDEQYF.

The rearrangement links TRBV7-9 to TRBJ2-7, with 13 nucleotides matching TRBD2. The CDR3 runs 14 residues. V shed 2 bases, J shed 9 bases, and the junction held 4 bases outside the gene matches. Germline values: CDR1 SEHNR, CDR2 FQNEAQ (reference sequence). The DNA for the CDR3 is TGTGCCAGCAGCTTAACTAGCGGGAGGGCCGCGCAGTACTTC. Protein: CASSLTSGRAAQYF.

This clonotype was detected many times. The rearrangement joins TRBV29-1 to TRBJ1-3; no clear D. This CDR3 is 11 amino acids long. The V end was cut by 7 bases, the J end by 2 bases, with 6 bases between. Germline values: CDR1 SQVTM, CDR2 ANQGSEA. The CDR3 coding sequence is TGCAGCGCTGACACTGGAAACACCATATATTTT. Protein: CSADTGNTIYF.

To note about this clonotype: At one end the junction does not follow the germline gene, possibly because of a read error. The V call is TRBV7-9, the J call TRBJ2-3; 8 bases map to TRBD2. The CDR3 is 18 amino acids. Germline V gene data show CDR1 as SEHNR and CDR2 as FQNEAQ (reference sequence). CDR3 region: CASSQVGVGGGNTDTQYF. The CDR3 bases are TGCGCCAGCAGCCAAGTCGGGGTCGGCGGGGGGAACACAGATACGCAGTATTTT.

This chain links TRBV12-3 or TRBV12-4 with TRBJ2-5; 7 bases line up with TRBD2. The CDR3 extends over 14 amino acids. Trimming cost V 7 bases and J 10 bases; bases outside gene matches: 15. The CDR3 protein is CASMDSTDRGDQYF. In DNA form, the CDR3 reads TGTGCCAGCATGGACTCGACGGACCGGGGGGACCAGTACTTC.

This clonotype was seen just once. The gene calls are TRBV3-1 and TRBJ1-2; 7 bases line up with TRBD1. Germline V gene data show CDR1 as LGHDT and CDR2 as YNNKEL (reference sequence). J gave up 4 bases and V 0 bases, and 11 bases lay outside the gene matches. The CDR3 is 17 residues long. DNA of the CDR3: TGTGCCAGCAGCCAAGATAGGTCTGGCCAGGGGGTCTATGGCTACACCTTC. Translating it yields CASSQDRSGQGVYGYTF. The full variable domain, rest sourced from reference TRBV3-1 and TRBJ1-2, is DTAVSQTPKYLVTQMGNDKSIKCEQNLGHDTMYWYKQDSKKFLKIMFSYNNKELIINETVPNRFSPKSPDKAHLNLHINSLELGDSAVYFCASSQDRSGQGVYGYTFGSGTRLTVV.

The V call is TRBV20-1, the J call TRBJ2-7, with D hard to call. The CDR3 spans 10 residues. CDR1 is DFQATT and CDR2 is SNEGSKA in the germline V gene (reference sequence). Written as DNA, the CDR3 is TGCATTTACCCCCCTCACGAACAACCCGTC. Translated: CIYPPHEQPV.

This rearrangement joins TRBV9 to TRBJ1-6; D perhaps matches TRBD1 (5 bases). The germline V gene encodes CDR1 SGDLS and CDR2 YYNGEE. The CDR3 spans 14 residues. Trimming stripped 3 bases from V and 9 bases from J, with 13 bases between. The CDR3 bases are TGTGCCAGCAGCGCGTCACAGGACGGTTCACCCCTCCACTTT. It is translated as CASSASQDGSPLHF.

The rearrangement links TRBV9 to TRBJ1-1; 8 nucleotides align to TRBD1. V was pared by 4 bases and J by 11 bases, with 7 bases of the junction left unmatched. The V gene's germline CDR1 is SGDLS and CDR2 YYNGEE. This CDR3 is built from 12 residues. DNA of the CDR3: TGTGCCAGCAGCTTGCAGGGGGCGGGGGCTTTCTTT. Protein product: CASSLQGAGAFF.

As concerns this clonotype: An end of the junction does not agree with germline; a read error may underlie this. The V call is TRBV10-3, the J call TRBJ1-5, with D possibly being TRBD1 (5 bases). Germline values: CDR1 ENHRY, CDR2 SYGVKD. The CDR3 is 16 residues long. CDR3: CASSDGTRKGNQPQHF. CDR3 bases: TGTGCCAGCAGTGACGGGACCCGAAAGGGGAATCAGCCCCAGCATTTT.

This clonotype appeared a few times. V is TRBV12-3 or TRBV12-4 and J is TRBJ2-6, with D tentatively TRBD2 (6 bases). Trimming pared 6 bases from V and 0 bases from J, leaving 24 bases between. This CDR3 is 20 amino acids long. Here the CDR3 reads CASRGQVGGSGSSGANVLTF. CDR3 sequence (DNA): TGTGCCAGCAGGGGGCAAGTGGGCGGTTCCGGGAGCTCTGGGGCCAACGTCCTGACTTTC.

This clonotype has only a few counts. The gene calls are TRBV19 and TRBJ1-2; 10 bases fit TRBD1. This CDR3 region has 16 residues. Germline V lookup: CDR1 LNHDA, CDR2 SQIVND (reference sequence). With V trimmed by 5 bases and J by 2 bases, 8 bases remained unmatched. The CDR3 spells CASSPSGTGANYGYTF. The CDR3 DNA reads as TGTGCCAGTAGTCCCTCCGGGACAGGGGCAAACTATGGCTACACCTTC. Full variable domain (rest looked up from reference TRBV19 and TRBJ1-2): DGGITQSPKYLFRKEGQNVTLSCEQNLNHDAMYWYRQDPGQGLRLIYYSQIVNDFQKGDIAEGYSVSREKKESFPLTVTSAQKNPTAFYLCASSPSGTGANYGYTFGSGTRLTVV.